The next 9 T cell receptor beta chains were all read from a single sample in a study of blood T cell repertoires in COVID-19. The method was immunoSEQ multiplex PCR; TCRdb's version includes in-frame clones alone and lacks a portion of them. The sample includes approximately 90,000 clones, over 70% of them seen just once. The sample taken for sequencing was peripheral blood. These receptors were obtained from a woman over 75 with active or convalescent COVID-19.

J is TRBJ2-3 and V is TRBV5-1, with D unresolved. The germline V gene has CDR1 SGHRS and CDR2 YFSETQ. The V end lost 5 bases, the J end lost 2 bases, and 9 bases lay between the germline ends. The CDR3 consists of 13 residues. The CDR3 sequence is CASSFFHTDTQYF. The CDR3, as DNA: TGCGCCAGCAGTTTTTTCCACACAGATACGCAGTATTTT.

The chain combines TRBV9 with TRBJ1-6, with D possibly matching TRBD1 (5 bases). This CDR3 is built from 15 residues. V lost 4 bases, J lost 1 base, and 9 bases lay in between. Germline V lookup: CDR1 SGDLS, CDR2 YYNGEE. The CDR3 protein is CASSPQGSYNSPLHF. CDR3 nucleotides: TGTGCCAGCAGCCCGCAGGGTTCCTATAATTCACCCCTCCACTTT.

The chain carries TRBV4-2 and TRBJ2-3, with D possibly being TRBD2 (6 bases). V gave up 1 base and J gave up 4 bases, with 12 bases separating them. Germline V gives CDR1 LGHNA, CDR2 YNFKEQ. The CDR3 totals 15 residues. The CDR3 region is CASSQAEGRADTQYF. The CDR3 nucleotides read TGTGCCAGCAGCCAAGCGGAGGGTAGGGCAGATACGCAGTATTTT.

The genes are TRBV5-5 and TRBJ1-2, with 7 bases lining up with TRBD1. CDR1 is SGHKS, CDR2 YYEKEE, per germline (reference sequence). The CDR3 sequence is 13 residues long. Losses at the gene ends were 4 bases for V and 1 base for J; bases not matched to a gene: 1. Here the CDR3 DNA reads TGTGCCAGCAGCGACAGGGTTAACTATGGCTACACCTTC. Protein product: CASSDRVNYGYTF.

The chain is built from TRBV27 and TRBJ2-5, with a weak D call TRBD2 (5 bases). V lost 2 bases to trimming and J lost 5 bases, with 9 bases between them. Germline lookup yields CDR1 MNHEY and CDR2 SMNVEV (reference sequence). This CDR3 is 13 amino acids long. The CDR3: CASSLGLAETQYF. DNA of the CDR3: TGTGCCAGCAGTTTAGGGCTAGCTGAGACCCAGTACTTC.

The CDR3 is CASSDATAVLSEQYF. CDR3 DNA: TGTGCCAGCAGTGACGCGACAGCCGTCCTATCCGAGCAGTACTTC. This chain links TRBV2 with TRBJ2-7, with a weak D call TRBD1 (5 bases). In germline, CDR1 is SNHLY, CDR2 FYNNEI. CDR3 length equals 15 residues. Deletions cut 3 bases from V and 6 bases from J, with 18 bases between.

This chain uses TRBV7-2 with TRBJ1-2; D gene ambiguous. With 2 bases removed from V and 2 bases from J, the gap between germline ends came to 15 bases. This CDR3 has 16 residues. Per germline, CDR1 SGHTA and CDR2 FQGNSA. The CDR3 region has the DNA TGTGCCAGCAGCTTAACCGCCGGGTACGAAAACTATGGCTACACCTTC. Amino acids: CASSLTAGYENYGYTF. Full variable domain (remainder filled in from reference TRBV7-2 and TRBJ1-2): GAGVSQSPSNKVTEKGKDVELRCDPISGHTALYWYRQSLGQGLEFLIYFQGNSAPDKSGLPSDRFSAERTGGSVSTLTIQRTQQEDSAVYLCASSLTAGYENYGYTFGSGTRLTVV.

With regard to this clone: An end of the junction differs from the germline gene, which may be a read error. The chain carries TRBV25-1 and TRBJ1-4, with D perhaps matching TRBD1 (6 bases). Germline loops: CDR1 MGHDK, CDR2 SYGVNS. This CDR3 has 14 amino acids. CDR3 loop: CASGEGGVEEKLFF. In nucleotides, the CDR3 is TGTGCCAGCGGTGAGGGGGGAGTAGAAGAAAAACTGTTTTTT.

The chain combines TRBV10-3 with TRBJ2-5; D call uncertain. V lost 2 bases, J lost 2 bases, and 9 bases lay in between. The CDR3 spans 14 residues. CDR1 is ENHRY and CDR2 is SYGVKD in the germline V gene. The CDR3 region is CAISEGVVQETQYF. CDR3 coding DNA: TGTGCCATCAGTGAGGGAGTAGTACAAGAGACCCAGTACTTC.